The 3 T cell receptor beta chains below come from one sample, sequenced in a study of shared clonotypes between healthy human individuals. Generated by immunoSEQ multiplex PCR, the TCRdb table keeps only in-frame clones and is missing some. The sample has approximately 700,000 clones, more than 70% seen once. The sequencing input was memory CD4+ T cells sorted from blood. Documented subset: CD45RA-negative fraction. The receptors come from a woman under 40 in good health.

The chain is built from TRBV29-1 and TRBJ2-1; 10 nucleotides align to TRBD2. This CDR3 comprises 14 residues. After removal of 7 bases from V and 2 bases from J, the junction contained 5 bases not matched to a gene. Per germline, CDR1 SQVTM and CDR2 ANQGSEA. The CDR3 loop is CSATTSGPYNEQFF. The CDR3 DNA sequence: TGCAGCGCCACGACTAGCGGGCCCTACAATGAGCAGTTCTTC.

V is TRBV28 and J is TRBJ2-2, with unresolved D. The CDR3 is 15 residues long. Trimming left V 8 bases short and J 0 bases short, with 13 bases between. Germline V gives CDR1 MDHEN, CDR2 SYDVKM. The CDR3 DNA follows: TGTGCCAGCTTGGTTGGAAACGCGAACACCGGGGAGCTGTTTTTT. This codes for CASLVGNANTGELFF.

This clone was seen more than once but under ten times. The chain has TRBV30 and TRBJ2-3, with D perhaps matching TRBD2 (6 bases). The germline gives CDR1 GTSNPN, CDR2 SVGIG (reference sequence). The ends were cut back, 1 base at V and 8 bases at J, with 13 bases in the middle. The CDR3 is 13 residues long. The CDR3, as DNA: TGTGCCTGGAGTGGGGGGGTCGCAGGTACGCAGTATTTT. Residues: CAWSGGVAGTQYF.